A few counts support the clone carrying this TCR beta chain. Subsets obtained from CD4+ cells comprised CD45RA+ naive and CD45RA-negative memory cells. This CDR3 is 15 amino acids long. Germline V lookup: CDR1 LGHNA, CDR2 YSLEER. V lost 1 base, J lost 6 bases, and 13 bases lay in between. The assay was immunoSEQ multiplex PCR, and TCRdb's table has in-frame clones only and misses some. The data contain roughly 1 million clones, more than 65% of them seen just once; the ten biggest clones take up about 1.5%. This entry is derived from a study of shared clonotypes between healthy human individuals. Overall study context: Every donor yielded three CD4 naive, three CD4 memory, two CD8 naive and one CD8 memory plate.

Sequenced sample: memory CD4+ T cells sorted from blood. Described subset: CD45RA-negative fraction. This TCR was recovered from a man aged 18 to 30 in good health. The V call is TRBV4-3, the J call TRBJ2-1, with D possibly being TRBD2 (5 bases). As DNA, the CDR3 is TGCGCCAGCAGCCAAGGGCTTAATAGCGTCAATGAGCAGTTCTTC. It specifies CASSQGLNSVNEQFF.